This TCR beta chain was observed in a study of PD-1 blockade in mismatch repair-deficient tumors. Background on the study: Patients had around twelve mismatch repair-deficient cancer types, all previously treated and progressing.

As to this clone: Its specificity is not known.

Study-wide points: Tumor-resident clones, often undetectable pretreatment in blood, expanded then contracted after pembrolizumab.

Trimming shortened V by 3 bases and J by 1 base, and 13 bases separated the two germline ends. Per germline, CDR1 SGHRS and CDR2 YFSETQ. The length of the CDR3 is 15 residues. TCR sequencing covered three patients who responded to pembrolizumab. Data came from immunoSEQ multiplex PCR; TCRdb stores just in-frame clones and leaves some out. The sample shows about 79,000 clones, about four fifths of them seen only once. The chain couples TRBV5-1 to TRBJ1-1; a possible D gene is TRBD1 (5 bases). The sample was peripheral blood, taken 44 weeks after starting pembrolizumab. The clonotype was recovered from an adult with mismatch repair-deficient cancer. CDR3 region: CASSSNFGGNTEAFF. DNA of the CDR3: TGCGCCAGCAGCTCAAACTTTGGGGGGAACACTGAAGCTTTCTTT.